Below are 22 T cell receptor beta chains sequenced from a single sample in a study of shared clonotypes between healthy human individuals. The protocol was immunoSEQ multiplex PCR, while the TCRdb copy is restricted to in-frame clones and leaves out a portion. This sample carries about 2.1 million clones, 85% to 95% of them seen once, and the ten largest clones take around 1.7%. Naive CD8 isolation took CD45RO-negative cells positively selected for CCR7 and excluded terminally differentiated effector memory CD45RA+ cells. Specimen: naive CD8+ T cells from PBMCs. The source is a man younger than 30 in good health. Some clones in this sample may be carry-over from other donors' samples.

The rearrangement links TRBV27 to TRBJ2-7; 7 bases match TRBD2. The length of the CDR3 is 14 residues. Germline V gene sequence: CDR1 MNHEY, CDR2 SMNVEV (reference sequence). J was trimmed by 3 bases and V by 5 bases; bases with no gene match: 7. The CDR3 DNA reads TGTGCCAGCAGTCGTCGTCCGGGGGGCTACGAGCAGTACTTC. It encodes CASSRRPGGYEQYF.

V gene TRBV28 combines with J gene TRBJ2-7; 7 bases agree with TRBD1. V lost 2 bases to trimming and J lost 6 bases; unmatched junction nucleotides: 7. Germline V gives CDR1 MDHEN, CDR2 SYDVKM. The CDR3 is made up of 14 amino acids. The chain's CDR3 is CASSLPARGREQYF. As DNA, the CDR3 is TGTGCCAGCAGTTTACCAGCAAGGGGGCGCGAGCAGTACTTC.

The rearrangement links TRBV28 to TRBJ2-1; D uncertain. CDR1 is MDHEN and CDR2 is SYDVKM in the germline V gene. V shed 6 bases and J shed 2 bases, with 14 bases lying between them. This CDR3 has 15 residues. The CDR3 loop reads CASSSPGLTYNEQFF. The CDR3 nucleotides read TGTGCCAGCAGCTCCCCGGGCCTTACCTACAATGAGCAGTTCTTC.

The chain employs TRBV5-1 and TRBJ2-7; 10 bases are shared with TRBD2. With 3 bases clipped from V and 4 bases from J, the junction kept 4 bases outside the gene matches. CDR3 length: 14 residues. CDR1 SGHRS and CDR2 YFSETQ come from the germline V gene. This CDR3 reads CASSWSSGSYEQYF. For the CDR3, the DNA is TGCGCCAGCAGCTGGTCTAGCGGGAGTTACGAGCAGTACTTC.

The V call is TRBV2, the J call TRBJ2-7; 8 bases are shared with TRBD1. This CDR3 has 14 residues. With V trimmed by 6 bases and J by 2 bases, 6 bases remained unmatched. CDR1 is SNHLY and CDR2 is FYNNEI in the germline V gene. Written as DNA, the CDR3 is TGTGCCAGCAGCCCGACAGGGGCGACCTACGAGCAGTACTTC. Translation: CASSPTGATYEQYF.

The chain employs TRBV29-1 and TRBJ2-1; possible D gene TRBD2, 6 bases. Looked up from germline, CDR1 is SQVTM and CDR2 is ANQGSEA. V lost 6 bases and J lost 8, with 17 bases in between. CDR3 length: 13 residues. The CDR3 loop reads CSVESGAIYEQFF. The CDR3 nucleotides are TGCAGCGTCGAGTCGGGAGCTATATATGAGCAGTTCTTC.

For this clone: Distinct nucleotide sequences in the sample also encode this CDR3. The CDR3 DNA reads as TGTGCCAGCAGTTTGTGGAGCACCGGGGAGCTGTTTTTT. Amino acids: CASSLWSTGELFF. This chain links TRBV27 with TRBJ2-2; no definite D call. The CDR3 covers 13 residues. The germline gives CDR1 MNHEY, CDR2 SMNVEV (reference sequence). The V and J ends lost 3 bases and 4 bases respectively, with 6 bases between them.

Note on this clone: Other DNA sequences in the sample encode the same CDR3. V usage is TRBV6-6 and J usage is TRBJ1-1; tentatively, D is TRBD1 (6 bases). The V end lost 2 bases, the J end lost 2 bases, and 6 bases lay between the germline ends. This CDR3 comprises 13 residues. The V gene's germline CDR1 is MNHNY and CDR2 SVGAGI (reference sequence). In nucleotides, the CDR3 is TGTGCCAGCAGTTACGGGGGCAACACTGAAGCTTTCTTT. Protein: CASSYGGNTEAFF.

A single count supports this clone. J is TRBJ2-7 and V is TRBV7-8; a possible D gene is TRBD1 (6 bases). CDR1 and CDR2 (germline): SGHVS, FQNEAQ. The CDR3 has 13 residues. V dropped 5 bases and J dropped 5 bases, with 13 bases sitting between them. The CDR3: CASSLQGNHEQYF. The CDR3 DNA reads TGTGCCAGCAGCCTCCAGGGGAACCACGAGCAGTACTTC.

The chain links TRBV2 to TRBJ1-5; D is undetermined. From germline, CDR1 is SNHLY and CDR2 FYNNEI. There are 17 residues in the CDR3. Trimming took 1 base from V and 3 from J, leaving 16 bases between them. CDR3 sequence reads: CASSEGPPGLNNQPQHF. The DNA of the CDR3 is TGTGCCAGCAGTGAAGGTCCTCCGGGTTTGAACAATCAGCCCCAGCATTTT.

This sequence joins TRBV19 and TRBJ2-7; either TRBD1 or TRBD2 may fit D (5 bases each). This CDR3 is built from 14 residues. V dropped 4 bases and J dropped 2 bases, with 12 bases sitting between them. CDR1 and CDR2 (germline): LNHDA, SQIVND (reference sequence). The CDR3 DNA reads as TGTGCCAGTAGTAAACGGGACCCGACCTACGAGCAGTACTTC. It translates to CASSKRDPTYEQYF.

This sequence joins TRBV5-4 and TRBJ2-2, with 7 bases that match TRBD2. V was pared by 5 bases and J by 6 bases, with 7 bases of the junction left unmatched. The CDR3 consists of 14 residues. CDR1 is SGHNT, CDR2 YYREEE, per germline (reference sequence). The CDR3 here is CASRTAGSSGELFF. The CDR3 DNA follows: TGTGCCAGCAGAACAGCGGGATCGTCCGGGGAGCTGTTTTTT. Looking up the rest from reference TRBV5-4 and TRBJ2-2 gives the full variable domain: ETGVTQSPTHLIKTRGQQVTLRCSSQSGHNTVSWYQQALGQGPQFIFQYYREEENGRGNFPPRFSGLQFPNYSSELNVNALELDDSALYLCASRTAGSSGELFFGEGSRLTVL.

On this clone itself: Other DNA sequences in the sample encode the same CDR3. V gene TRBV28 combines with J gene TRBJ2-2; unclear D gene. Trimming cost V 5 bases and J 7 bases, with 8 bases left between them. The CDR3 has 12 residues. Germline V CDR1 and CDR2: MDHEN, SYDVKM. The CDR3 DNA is TGTGCCAGCAGTCTCGGCGTCGGGGAGCTGTTTTTT. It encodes CASSLGVGELFF.

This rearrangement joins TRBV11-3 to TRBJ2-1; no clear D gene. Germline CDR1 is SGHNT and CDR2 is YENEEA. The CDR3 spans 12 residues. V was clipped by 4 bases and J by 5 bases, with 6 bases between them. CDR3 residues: CASSSIDNEQFF. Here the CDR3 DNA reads TGTGCCAGCAGCTCGATTGACAATGAGCAGTTCTTC.

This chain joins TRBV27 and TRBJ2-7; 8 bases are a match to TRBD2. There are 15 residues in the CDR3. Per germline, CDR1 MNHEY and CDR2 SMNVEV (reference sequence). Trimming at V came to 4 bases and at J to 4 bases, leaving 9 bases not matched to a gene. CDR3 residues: CASSSPVAGRYEQYF. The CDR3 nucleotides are TGTGCCAGCAGTTCCCCCGTAGCGGGGAGATACGAGCAGTACTTC.

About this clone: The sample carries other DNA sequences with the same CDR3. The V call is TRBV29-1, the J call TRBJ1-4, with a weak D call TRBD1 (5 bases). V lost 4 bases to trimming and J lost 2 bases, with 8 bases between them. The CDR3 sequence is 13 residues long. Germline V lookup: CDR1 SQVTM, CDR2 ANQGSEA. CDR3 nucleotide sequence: TGCAGCGTTGCAGGGAGGACTAATGAAAAACTGTTTTTT. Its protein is CSVAGRTNEKLFF.

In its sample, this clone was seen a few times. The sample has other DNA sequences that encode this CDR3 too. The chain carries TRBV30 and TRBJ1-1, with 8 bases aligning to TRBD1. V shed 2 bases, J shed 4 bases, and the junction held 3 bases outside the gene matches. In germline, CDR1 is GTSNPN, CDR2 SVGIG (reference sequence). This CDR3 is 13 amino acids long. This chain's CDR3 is CAWSFTGGTEAFF. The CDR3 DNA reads TGTGCCTGGAGTTTTACAGGGGGCACTGAAGCTTTCTTT.

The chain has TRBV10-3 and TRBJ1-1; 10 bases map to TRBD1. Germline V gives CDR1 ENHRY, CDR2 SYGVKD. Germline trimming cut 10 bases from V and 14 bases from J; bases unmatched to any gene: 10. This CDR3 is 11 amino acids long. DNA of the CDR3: TGTGCCACTGGGACAGGGGCCGCGTACTTCTTT. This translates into CATGTGAAYFF.

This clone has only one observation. CDR3 nucleotides: TGTGCCATCAGGGTGGGACAGACCACAGATACGCAGTATTTT. Translated: CAIRVGQTTDTQYF. The gene calls are TRBV10-3 and TRBJ2-3; 7 bases align to TRBD1. Looked up from germline, CDR1 is ENHRY and CDR2 is SYGVKD. V was clipped by 6 bases and J by 2 bases; unmatched bases: 5. CDR3 size: 14 residues.

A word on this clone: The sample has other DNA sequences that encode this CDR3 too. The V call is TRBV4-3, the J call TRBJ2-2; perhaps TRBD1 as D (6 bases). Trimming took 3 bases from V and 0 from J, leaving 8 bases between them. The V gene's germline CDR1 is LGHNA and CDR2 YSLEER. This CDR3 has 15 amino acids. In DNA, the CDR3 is TGCGCCAGCAGCCAGGACAGTACGAACACCGGGGAGCTGTTTTTT. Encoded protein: CASSQDSTNTGELFF.

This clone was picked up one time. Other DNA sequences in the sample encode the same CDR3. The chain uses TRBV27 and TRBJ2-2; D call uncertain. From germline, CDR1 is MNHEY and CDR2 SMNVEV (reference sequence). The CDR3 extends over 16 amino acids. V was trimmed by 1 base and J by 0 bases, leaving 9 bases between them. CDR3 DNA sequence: TGTGCCAGCAGTTTATTTGGTACCCCGAACACCGGGGAGCTGTTTTTT. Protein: CASSLFGTPNTGELFF.

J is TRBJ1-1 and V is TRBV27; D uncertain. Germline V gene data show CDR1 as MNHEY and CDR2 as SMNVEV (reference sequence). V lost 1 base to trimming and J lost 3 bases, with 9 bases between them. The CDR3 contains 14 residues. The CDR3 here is CASSLFMTDTEAFF. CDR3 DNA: TGTGCCAGCAGTTTATTTATGACCGACACTGAAGCTTTCTTT.